This paragraph reports one T cell receptor (beta chain). Repertoires were generated with immunoSEQ multiplex PCR, while TCRdb's copy carries only in-frame clones and drops some. The data contain more than 55,000 clones, more than 70% of them singletons. This entry belongs to a study of blood T cell repertoires in COVID-19. The V gene end was trimmed by 3 bases and the J gene end by 4 bases; junction bases not matched to a gene: 15. This CDR3 spans 18 amino acids. In germline, CDR1 is LGHNT, CDR2 FRNRAP. This receptor was identified in a woman between 65 and 79 years old with acute or convalescent COVID-19. The sequencing sample was made of peripheral blood. The genes are TRBV12-5 and TRBJ1-2, with 9 bases identical to TRBD1. The CDR3 nucleotides are TGTGCTAGTGGTTTTCAGAGAGGGACAGGGCCTAATACCTATGGCTACACCTTC. This sequence encodes CASGFQRGTGPNTYGYTF.